Detailed here is one TCR beta chain. These data are taken from a study of patients and donors after allogeneic stem cell transplantation. Each CDR3 protein gets one entry after TCRdb re-called the RT-PCR reads with MiXCR. The sample includes hundreds of thousands of distinct CDR3 sequences, 16% of them seen just once. Germline V gene lookup returns CDR1 SEHNR and CDR2 FQNEAQ (reference sequence). V lost 6 bases to trimming and J lost 6 bases, with 11 bases between them. The CDR3 loop spans 12 amino acids. The clonotype was recovered from a human donor who was either an allogeneic HSCT recipient or a stem cell or donor lymphocyte infusion donor (not recorded which). It is not recorded whose cells these are; they may come from a transplant donor. The sequencing sample was made of blood, either unsorted or a sorted T cell fraction (not recorded which). This rearrangement joins TRBV7-9 to TRBJ1-1, with D perhaps TRBD1 (5 bases). This CDR3 is CASRFGGSEAFF. Here the CDR3 DNA reads TGTGCCAGCAGGTTCGGGGGGTCTGAAGCTTTCTTT.